This TCR beta chain came from a study of regulatory T cells in long-lasting Graves disease. Time point given: newly diagnosed GD, antithyroid drugs for less than 3 months. The authors made the TCR library using RNA they extracted from PBMCs. Germline-derived CDR1 and CDR2 are MNHNS and SASEGT. V lost 4 bases and J lost 5, with 9 bases in between. This CDR3 comprises 13 residues. Construction of TCR beta libraries relied on iRepertoire HTBI primers and on Arm-PCR targeting CDR3 regions. TCRdb re-analysed the multiplex PCR reads in MiXCR, keeping a single row per CDR3 protein. The sample lists 550,000 to 600,000 distinct CDR3 sequences, 15% to 20% occurring once. Turning to this clonotype: Its specificity is not known.

Study-level results: The study found TRBV28, TRBJ1-2 and TRBJ2-5 favored in persistent disease.

Separately, the same data were catalogued under a study of T cells in Graves' hyperthyroidism and ophthalmopathy. This second report adds: Stable disease denoted Graves' hyperthyroidism without ophthalmopathy progression within 18 months. By a 13 V-J model, ophthalmopathy was set apart from stable hyperthyroidism.

The clonotype originates from a man aged 18 to 29 with Graves disease. The source material was peripheral blood mononuclear cells (PBMCs), sampled at new diagnosis, from a patient treated with antithyroid drugs. The J gene is TRBJ1-5, the V gene TRBV6-1; D is perhaps TRBD1 (6 bases). The CDR3 DNA follows: TGTGCCAGCAGTGGACAGGTTGATCAGCCCCAGCATTTT. It codes for CASSGQVDQPQHF.